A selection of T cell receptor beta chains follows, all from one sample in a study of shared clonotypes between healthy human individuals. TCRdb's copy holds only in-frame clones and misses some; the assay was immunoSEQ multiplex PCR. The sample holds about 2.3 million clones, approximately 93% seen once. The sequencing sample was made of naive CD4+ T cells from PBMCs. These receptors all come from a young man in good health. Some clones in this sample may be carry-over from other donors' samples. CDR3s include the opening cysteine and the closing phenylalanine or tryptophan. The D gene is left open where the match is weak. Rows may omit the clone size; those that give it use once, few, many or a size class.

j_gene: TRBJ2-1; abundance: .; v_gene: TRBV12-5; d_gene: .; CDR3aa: CASGLAGLGNEQFF; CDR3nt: TGTGCTAGTGGTTTGGCCGGGCTGGGAAATGAGCAGTTCTTC
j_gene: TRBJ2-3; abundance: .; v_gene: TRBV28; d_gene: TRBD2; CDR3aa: CASHTSGRTDTQYF; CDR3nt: TGTGCCAGCCACACTAGCGGGAGAACAGATACGCAGTATTTT
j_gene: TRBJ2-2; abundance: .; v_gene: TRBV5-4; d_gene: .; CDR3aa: CASSLKQSTGELFF; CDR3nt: TGTGCCAGCAGCTTAAAACAGTCGACCGGGGAGCTGTTTTTT
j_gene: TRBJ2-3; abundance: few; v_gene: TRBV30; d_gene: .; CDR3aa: CAWSTDTQYF; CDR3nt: TGTGCCTGGAGCACAGATACGCAGTATTTT
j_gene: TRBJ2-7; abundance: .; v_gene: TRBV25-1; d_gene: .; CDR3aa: CASSPGPRFYEQYF; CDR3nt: TGTGCCAGCAGCCCGGGACCCCGATTCTACGAGCAGTACTTC
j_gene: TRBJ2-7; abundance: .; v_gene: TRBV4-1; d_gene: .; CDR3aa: CASSQDRGGRPYEQYF; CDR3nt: TGCGCCAGCAGCCAAGATAGGGGGGGGCGACCCTACGAGCAGTACTTC
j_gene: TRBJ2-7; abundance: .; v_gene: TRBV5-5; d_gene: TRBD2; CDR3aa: CASSFVGSGSYEQYF; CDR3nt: TGTGCCAGCAGCTTTGTCGGTAGCGGGAGCTACGAGCAGTACTTC
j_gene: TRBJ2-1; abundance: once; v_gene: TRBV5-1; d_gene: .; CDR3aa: CASSLGVGYDEQFF; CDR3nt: TGCGCCAGCAGCTTGGGAGTGGGTTACGATGAGCAGTTCTTC
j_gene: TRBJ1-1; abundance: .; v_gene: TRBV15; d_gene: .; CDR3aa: CATSRARTGANTEAFF; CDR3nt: TGTGCCACCAGCAGAGCCAGGACGGGGGCGAACACTGAAGCTTTCTTT
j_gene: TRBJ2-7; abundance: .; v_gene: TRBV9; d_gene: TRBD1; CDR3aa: CASSVVGTGRIGSHEQYF; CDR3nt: TGTGCCAGCAGCGTAGTTGGGACAGGGCGAATAGGGTCCCACGAGCAGTACTTC
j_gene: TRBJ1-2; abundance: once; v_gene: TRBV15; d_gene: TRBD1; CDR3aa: CATRNRGNYGYTF; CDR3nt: TGTGCCACCAGAAACAGGGGGAACTATGGCTACACCTTC
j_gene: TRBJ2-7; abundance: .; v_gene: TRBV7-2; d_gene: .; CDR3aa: CASSSSGLYEQYF; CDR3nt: TGTGCCAGCAGCTCGTCAGGACTCTACGAGCAGTACTTC
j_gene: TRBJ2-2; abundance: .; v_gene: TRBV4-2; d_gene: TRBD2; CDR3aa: CASSQGREGLYTGELFF; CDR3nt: TGTGCCAGCAGCCAAGGACGGGAGGGCCTGTACACCGGGGAGCTGTTTTTT
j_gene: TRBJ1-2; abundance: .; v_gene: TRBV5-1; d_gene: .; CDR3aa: CASSIGAYGYTF; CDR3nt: TGCGCCAGCAGCATAGGGGCTTATGGCTACACCTTC
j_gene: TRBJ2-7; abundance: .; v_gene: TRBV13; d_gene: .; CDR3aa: CASSFFRDEQYF; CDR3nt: TGTGCCAGCAGCTTTTTTAGGGACGAGCAGTACTTC
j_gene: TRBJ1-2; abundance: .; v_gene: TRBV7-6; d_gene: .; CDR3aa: CASSLGSLGGSSGGYTF; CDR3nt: TGTGCCAGCAGCTTAGGGTCCTTGGGGGGCTCCAGTGGAGGCTACACCTTC
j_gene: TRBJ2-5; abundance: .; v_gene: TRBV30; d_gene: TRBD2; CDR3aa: CAWSAGLAVTETQYF; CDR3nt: TGTGCCTGGAGTGCCGGACTAGCCGTTACAGAGACCCAGTACTTC
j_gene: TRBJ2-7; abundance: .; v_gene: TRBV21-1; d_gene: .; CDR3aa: CASSILEEGYEQYF; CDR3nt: TGTGCCAGCAGCATACTGGAGGAGGGTTACGAGCAGTACTTC
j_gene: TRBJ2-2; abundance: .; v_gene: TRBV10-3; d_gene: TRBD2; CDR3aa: CAISDRSGRGTGELFF; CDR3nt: TGTGCCATCAGTGACCGTAGCGGGAGGGGCACCGGGGAGCTGTTTTTT
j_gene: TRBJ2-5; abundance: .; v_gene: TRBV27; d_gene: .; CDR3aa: CASSSRTAGRQETQYF; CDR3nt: TGTGCCAGCAGTTCAAGGACGGCAGGGCGCCAAGAGACCCAGTACTTC
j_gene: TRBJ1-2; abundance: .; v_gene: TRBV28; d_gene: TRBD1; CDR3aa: CASSLLYRDRGESNYGYTF; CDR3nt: TGTGCCAGCAGTTTACTCTACCGGGACAGGGGAGAGTCTAACTATGGCTACACCTTC
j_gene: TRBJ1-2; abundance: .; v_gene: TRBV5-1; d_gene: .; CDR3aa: CASSRDPTDWNGYTF; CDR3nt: TGCGCCAGCAGCAGGGACCCGACAGATTGGAATGGCTACACCTTC
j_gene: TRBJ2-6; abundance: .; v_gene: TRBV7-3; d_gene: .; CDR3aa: CASSLTALSGANVLTF; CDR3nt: TGTGCCAGCAGCCTCACTGCCCTCTCTGGGGCCAACGTCCTGACTTTC
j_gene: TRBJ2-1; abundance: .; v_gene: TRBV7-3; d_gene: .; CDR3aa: CASSLQGATYNEQFF; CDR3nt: TGTGCCAGCAGCTTACAAGGCGCTACTTACAATGAGCAGTTCTTC